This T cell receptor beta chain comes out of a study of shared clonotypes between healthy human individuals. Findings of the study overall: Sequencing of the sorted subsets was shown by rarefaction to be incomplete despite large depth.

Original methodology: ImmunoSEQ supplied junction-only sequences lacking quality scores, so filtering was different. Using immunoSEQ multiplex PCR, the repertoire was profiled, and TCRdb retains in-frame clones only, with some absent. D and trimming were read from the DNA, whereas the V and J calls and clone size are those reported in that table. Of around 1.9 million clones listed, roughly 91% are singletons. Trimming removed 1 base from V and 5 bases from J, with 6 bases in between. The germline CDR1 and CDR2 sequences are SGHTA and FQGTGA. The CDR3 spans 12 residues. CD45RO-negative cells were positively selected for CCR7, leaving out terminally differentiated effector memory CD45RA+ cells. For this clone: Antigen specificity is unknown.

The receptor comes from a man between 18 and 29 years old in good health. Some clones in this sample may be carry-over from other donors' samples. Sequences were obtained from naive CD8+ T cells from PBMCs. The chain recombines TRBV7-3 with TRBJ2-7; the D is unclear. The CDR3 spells CASSLNGDEQYF. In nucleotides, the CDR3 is TGTGCCAGCAGCTTAAATGGAGACGAGCAGTACTTC.